The 20 T cell receptor beta chains presented below share a single source sample, sequenced in a study of vaccination and CD4 T cells after COVID-19. The Oncomine TCR Beta short-read assay generated sequence data from the DNA of cultured CD4+ T cells. TCRdb processed the PCR reads anew with MiXCR; each CDR3 protein has one entry. The sample contains approximately 11,000 distinct CDR3 sequences, roughly half of which appear only once. Stated treatment: roughly ten-day PBMC culture with coronavirus spike peptide pools or control peptides (ViraFEST assay). These receptors have no known antigen. The sample comprised CD4+ T cells from blood, cultured in vitro. These receptors all stem from a human donor who had recovered from COVID-19.

This chain uses TRBV6-2 or TRBV6-3 with TRBJ1-1, with D unresolved. Trimming left V 0 bases short and J 8 bases short, with 13 bases between. Germline CDR1 and CDR2: MNHEY and SVGEGT. CDR3 length: 14 residues. CDR3 nucleotide sequence: TGTGCCAGCAGTTACTCGATTATCCTGGCAGAAGCTTTCTTT. Its protein product is CASSYSIILAEAFF.

V and J are TRBV9 and TRBJ2-3, with 10 bases that match TRBD1. The CDR3 sequence is 15 residues long. Germline values: CDR1 SGDLS, CDR2 YYNGEE. Germline trimming cut 0 bases from V and 6 bases from J; bases unmatched to any gene: 4. The CDR3 DNA sequence: TGTGCCAGCAGCGTAGCTCCGGGACAGGGGGATACGCAGTATTTT. It encodes CASSVAPGQGDTQYF.

This clonotype appeared a few times. The chain recombines TRBV9 with TRBJ1-1; the D is unclear. Deletions cut 4 bases from V and 4 bases from J, with 17 bases between. CDR3 length: 15 residues. The V gene's germline CDR1 is SGDLS and CDR2 YYNGEE. The CDR3 sequence is CASSTQSFHLTEAFF. In DNA form, the CDR3 reads TGTGCCAGCAGCACCCAGTCCTTTCATCTCACTGAAGCTTTCTTT.

This chain links TRBV7-3 with TRBJ1-1; D not resolved. In germline, CDR1 is SGHTA, CDR2 FQGTGA. This CDR3 contains 13 residues. V was pared by 5 bases and J by 9 bases, with 16 bases between. CDR3 in DNA: TGTGCCAGCAGCCTAGGGAACCGAGAGAAAGCTTTCTTT. Amino acid sequence: CASSLGNREKAFF.

The V call is TRBV19, the J call TRBJ1-3; no clear D. The length of the CDR3 is 15 residues. The germline gives CDR1 LNHDA, CDR2 SQIVND (reference sequence). V was pared by 7 bases and J by 2 bases, with 15 bases between. The CDR3 DNA sequence: TGTGCCAGTACCCCGCGGATACAGCCTGGAAACACCATATATTTT. Translated: CASTPRIQPGNTIYF.

This chain links TRBV7-2 with TRBJ1-1, with a possible D match to TRBD1 (5 bases). The germline gives CDR1 SGHTA, CDR2 FQGNSA. V lost 5 bases and J 6 bases, leaving 13 bases between the germline ends. The CDR3 is 13 residues long. The CDR3 DNA reads as TGTGCCAGCAGCCTCTCCAGGGTTTCTGAAGCTTTCTTT. Protein sequence: CASSLSRVSEAFF.

The V gene is TRBV19, the J gene TRBJ1-6; D unclear. Germline-derived CDR1 and CDR2 are LNHDA and SQIVND (reference sequence). The CDR3 has 13 residues. The ends were cut back, 5 bases at V and 5 bases at J, with 7 bases in the middle. This CDR3 is CASSPENNSPLHF. In nucleotides, the CDR3 is TGTGCCAGTAGTCCAGAAAATAATTCACCCCTCCACTTT.

DNA of the CDR3: TGTGCCAGCAGTGAAGCGCTGGACAGGGTGAGTGGCTACACCTTC. Its translation is CASSEALDRVSGYTF. The rearrangement uses TRBV6-1 and TRBJ1-2; 8 positions agree with TRBD1. J gave up 7 bases and V 0 bases, and 7 bases lay outside the gene matches. Germline lookup yields CDR1 MNHNS and CDR2 SASEGT. This CDR3 has 15 residues.

This clonotype appeared once. V gene TRBV28 combines with J gene TRBJ2-2; D is uncertain. Trimming left V 3 bases short and J 5 bases short, with 13 bases between. The CDR3 loop spans 15 amino acids. From germline, CDR1 is MDHEN and CDR2 SYDVKM. The CDR3 sequence: CASSFRSELTGELFF. The CDR3 DNA is TGTGCCAGCAGTTTTCGGTCAGAACTGACCGGGGAGCTGTTTTTT.

V is TRBV7-9 and J is TRBJ2-5, with TRBD2 matching over 12 bases. Germline V gene sequence: CDR1 SEHNR, CDR2 FQNEAQ (reference sequence). With V trimmed by 5 bases and J by 7 bases, 11 bases remained unmatched. The CDR3 runs 16 residues. Written as DNA, the CDR3 is TGTGCCAGCAGCCCAAGGACTAGCGGGGCCCCTAGGACCCAGTACTTC. This translates into CASSPRTSGAPRTQYF.

This chain connects TRBV7-8 to TRBJ2-1; TRBD2 aligns across 8 bases. In germline, CDR1 is SGHVS, CDR2 FQNEAQ. Unmatched junction bases numbered 18, after V lost 5 bases and J lost 9 bases. The CDR3 contains 17 residues. CDR3 in amino acids: CASSRPPIPGLVSEQFF. The DNA for the CDR3 is TGTGCCAGCAGCCGACCCCCTATACCGGGACTAGTGAGTGAGCAGTTCTTC.

The genes are TRBV9 and TRBJ1-2, with a possible D match to TRBD1 (5 bases). CDR3 length equals 14 residues. V was shortened by 4 bases and J by 7 bases, with 17 bases between the two germline ends. Germline lookup yields CDR1 SGDLS and CDR2 YYNGEE. Here the CDR3 DNA reads TGTGCCAGCAGCCCACGGGACGACTACGGTGGCTACACCTTC. Translating gives CASSPRDDYGGYTF.

A few counts support this clonotype. This chain connects TRBV6-5 to TRBJ1-2; D ambiguous. The CDR3 has 12 residues. From germline, CDR1 is MNHEY and CDR2 SVGAGI. V lost 2 bases to trimming and J lost 4 bases, with 5 bases between them. The CDR3 loop is CASSYGAYGYTF. In DNA, the CDR3 is TGTGCCAGCAGTTACGGCGCCTATGGCTACACCTTC.

The V gene is TRBV11-2, the J gene TRBJ2-3, with 11 bases lining up with TRBD2. J gave up 1 base and V 5 bases, and 2 bases lay outside the gene matches. CDR3 length equals 15 residues. CDR1 is SGHAT, CDR2 FQNNGV, per germline. CDR3 in amino acids: CASSLLAGGTDTQYF. In nucleotides, the CDR3 is TGTGCCAGCAGCCTACTAGCGGGGGGCACAGATACGCAGTATTTT.

CDR3 protein: CASSVAGQGTTEAFF. The CDR3 DNA is TGTGCCAGCAGCGTGGCCGGACAGGGGACGACTGAAGCTTTCTTT. The V call is TRBV9, the J call TRBJ1-1, with 9 nucleotides matching TRBD1. The CDR3 covers 15 residues. The V gene's germline CDR1 is SGDLS and CDR2 YYNGEE. Germline trimming cut 2 bases from V and 5 bases from J; bases unmatched to any gene: 7.

V gene TRBV5-1 combines with J gene TRBJ2-7, with TRBD2 as a possible D gene (5 bases). Germline loops: CDR1 SGHRS, CDR2 YFSETQ. This CDR3 is 15 amino acids long. Trimming pared 3 bases from V and 9 bases from J, leaving 22 bases between. The CDR3 loop is CASSSPEREPLLQYF. DNA of the CDR3: TGCGCCAGCAGCTCGCCAGAGAGGGAACCCTTATTGCAGTACTTC. The complete variable domain, with remaining parts taken from reference TRBV5-1 and TRBJ2-7, reads KAGVTQTPRYLIKTRGQQVTLSCSPISGHRSVSWYQQTPGQGLQFLFEYFSETQRNKGNFPGRFSGRQFSNSRSEMNVSTLELGDSALYLCASSSPEREPLLQYFGPGTRLTVT.

The V gene is TRBV30, the J gene TRBJ1-6; D ambiguous. CDR3 size: 13 residues. V was cut by 3 bases and J by 7 bases, with 10 bases left in between. Germline CDR1 is GTSNPN and CDR2 is SVGIG (reference sequence). The CDR3 spells CAWSSVQNSPLHF. CDR3 nucleotides: TGTGCCTGGAGCAGCGTCCAAAATTCACCCCTCCACTTT.

This rearrangement joins TRBV19 to TRBJ1-5; TRBD1 agrees at 7 bases. V lost 9 bases to trimming and J lost 15 bases; unmatched junction nucleotides: 14. Germline assignment: CDR1 LNHDA and CDR2 SQIVND (reference sequence). The CDR3 spans 12 residues. The CDR3 DNA reads TGTGCCAGCCATCAAAGACAGGGCAGATGGCATTTT. Translation: CASHQRQGRWHF. Full variable domain (rest looked up from reference TRBV19 and TRBJ1-5): DGGITQSPKYLFRKEGQNVTLSCEQNLNHDAMYWYRQDPGQGLRLIYYSQIVNDFQKGDIAEGYSVSREKKESFPLTVTSAQKNPTAFYLCASHQRQGRWHFGDGTRLSIL.

The chain recombines TRBV28 with TRBJ2-5; 10 nucleotides match TRBD2. The CDR3 is 14 residues long. Looked up from germline, CDR1 is MDHEN and CDR2 is SYDVKM. The J segment lost 6 bases and the V segment lost 5 bases, leaving 6 bases of the junction unmatched. CDR3 nucleotide sequence: TGTGCCAGCAGTAGCGGGGGGGCGGTAAAGACCCAGTACTTC. It specifies CASSSGGAVKTQYF.

Only a few counts were recorded for this clonotype. The chain links TRBV2 to TRBJ2-1; a possible D gene is TRBD2 (6 bases). The germline V gene has CDR1 SNHLY and CDR2 FYNNEI. The CDR3 spans 13 residues. Trimming took 8 bases from V and 0 from J, leaving 8 bases between them. CDR3 amino acids: CASGGSSYNEQFF. The CDR3 nucleotides read TGTGCCAGCGGAGGGAGCTCCTACAATGAGCAGTTCTTC.